The next 25 T cell receptor beta chains were all read from a single sample in a study of cytomegalovirus exposure and HLA in healthy donors. Using immunoSEQ multiplex PCR, the repertoire was profiled, and TCRdb retains in-frame clones only, with some absent. The data contain about 98,000 clones, less than 90% of them singletons. The sequenced material came from PBMCs. These receptors came from a man between 18 and 29 years old in good health and CMV-seropositive.

The V call is TRBV9, the J call TRBJ2-7, with D maybe TRBD1 (6 bases). The CDR3 is made up of 12 amino acids. The germline V gene encodes CDR1 SGDLS and CDR2 YYNGEE. Trimming removed 4 bases from V and 4 bases from J, with 9 bases in between. CDR3 sequence: CASSSQGYEQYF. CDR3 in DNA: TGTGCCAGCAGCTCACAGGGTTACGAGCAGTACTTC.

The rearrangement links TRBV27 to TRBJ2-7, with a tentative D call TRBD1 (6 bases). V was trimmed by 8 bases and J by 6 bases, leaving 20 bases between them. Germline V gives CDR1 MNHEY, CDR2 SMNVEV (reference sequence). This CDR3 comprises 14 residues. CDR3 in DNA: TGTGCCAGCTCGAATCAGGGGTACCCTTTCGAGCAGTACTTC. It encodes CASSNQGYPFEQYF.

This clone has a handful of counts. The chain employs TRBV5-1 and TRBJ1-1; maybe TRBD1 (6 bases). The V end was cut by 3 bases, the J end by 1 base, with 13 bases between. The germline gives CDR1 SGHRS, CDR2 YFSETQ. The CDR3 spans 15 residues. The DNA of the CDR3 is TGCGCCAGCAGCTCCTGGACAGTGGAGAACACTGAAGCTTTCTTT. Translation gives CASSSWTVENTEAFF. Drawing the rest from reference TRBV5-1 and TRBJ1-1, the complete variable domain is KAGVTQTPRYLIKTRGQQVTLSCSPISGHRSVSWYQQTPGQGLQFLFEYFSETQRNKGNFPGRFSGRQFSNSRSEMNVSTLELGDSALYLCASSSWTVENTEAFFGQGTRLTVV.

The V and J genes are TRBV21-1 and TRBJ2-5; the table's D call, TRBD2, was not checked against the DNA. TRBV21-1 is a pseudogene. This CDR3 is 21 amino acids long. The CDR3 loop is CASSKIYPNRLAGWEPETQYF. CDR3 DNA sequence: TGTGCCAGCAGCAAAATTTACCCCAACCGACTAGCGGGATGGGAGCCAGAGACCCAGTACTTC.

The chain joins TRBV5-6 to TRBJ2-1; 9 bases are shared with TRBD1. With V trimmed by 5 bases and J by 6 bases, 12 bases remained unmatched. This CDR3 is 16 amino acids long. Germline loops: CDR1 SGHDT, CDR2 YYEEEE. CDR3 nucleotides: TGTGCCAGCAGGAATCCATACAGGGGGCAGGGCAATGAGCAGTTCTTC. Its protein product is CASRNPYRGQGNEQFF.

DNA for the CDR3: TGCGCCAGCAGCCCCGGGGGGGCGAGCTCCTACAATGAGCAGTTCTTC. Amino acids: CASSPGGASSYNEQFF. The chain employs TRBV4-3 and TRBJ2-1; 8 bases agree with TRBD2. This CDR3 spans 16 amino acids. Per the germline V gene, CDR1 is LGHNA and CDR2 is YSLEER. V was clipped by 4 bases and J by 0 bases; unmatched bases: 5.

Comment on this clone: Additional DNA sequences in this sample encode the identical CDR3. V usage is TRBV5-6 and J usage is TRBJ1-1; 9 nucleotides align to TRBD1. The CDR3 spans 15 residues. V dropped 4 bases and J dropped 1; count of bases not matched to a gene: 5. Per the germline V gene, CDR1 is SGHDT and CDR2 is YYEEEE. CDR3 nucleotide sequence: TGTGCCAGCAGCACGTGGGACAGGGAGAACACTGAAGCTTTCTTT. Encoded protein: CASSTWDRENTEAFF. The whole variable domain, filled in from reference TRBV5-6 and TRBJ1-1, reads DAGVTQSPTHLIKTRGQQVTLRCSPKSGHDTVSWYQQALGQGPQFIFQYYEEEERQRGNFPDRFSGHQFPNYSSELNVNALLLGDSALYLCASSTWDRENTEAFFGQGTRLTVV.

This chain uses TRBV7-7 with TRBJ2-1; 7 nucleotides match TRBD1. This CDR3 spans 14 amino acids. J gave up 6 bases and V 1 base, and 3 bases lay outside the gene matches. Germline-derived CDR1 and CDR2 are SSHAT and FNYEAQ (reference sequence). CDR3 nucleotide sequence: TGTGCCAGCAGCTTAGAGGCAGGGGGCAATGAGCAGTTCTTC. Translating gives CASSLEAGGNEQFF.

The chain is built from TRBV18 and TRBJ2-7; D is uncertain. The CDR3 has 16 residues. V lost 1 base, J lost 2 bases, and 15 bases lay in between. Germline V CDR1 and CDR2: KGHSH, LQKENI. As DNA, the CDR3 is TGTGCCAGCTCACCACAGTTCCAGGCCGCAACCTACGAGCAGTACTTC. This encodes CASSPQFQAATYEQYF.

This sequence joins TRBV19 and TRBJ2-7; 8 bases fit TRBD1. Germline CDR1 reads LNHDA; CDR2 reads SQIVND (reference sequence). Unmatched junction bases numbered 4, after V lost 5 bases and J lost 1 base. The CDR3 contains 14 residues. CDR3 coding DNA: TGTGCCAGTAGTCTCAGGACAGGGTCCTACGAGCAGTACTTC. It yields the protein CASSLRTGSYEQYF.

The rearrangement joins TRBV6-5 to TRBJ2-7; no clear D. The length of the CDR3 is 14 residues. The germline gives CDR1 MNHEY, CDR2 SVGAGI. Trimming took off 5 bases at V and 0 bases at J, with 11 bases between the two ends. This chain's CDR3 is CASSRRISSYEQYF. DNA for the CDR3: TGTGCCAGCAGTCGGCGGATAAGCTCCTACGAGCAGTACTTC.

The CDR3 DNA sequence: TGTGCCAGCAGCCAAGACGCCGGGAGCTCTGGGGCCAACGTCCTGACTTTC. This codes for CASSQDAGSSGANVLTF. J is TRBJ2-6 and V is TRBV4-2, with D perhaps matching TRBD2 (6 bases). V lost 0 bases and J 0 bases, leaving 9 bases between the germline ends. The CDR3 loop spans 17 amino acids. Germline V gives CDR1 LGHNA, CDR2 YNFKEQ.

V and J are TRBV4-3 and TRBJ2-4; 7 bases line up with TRBD1. The V gene's germline CDR1 is LGHNA and CDR2 YSLEER. V shed 1 base and J 5 bases; nucleotides not matched to a gene: 2. The CDR3 is made up of 14 amino acids. CDR3 nucleotide sequence: TGCGCCAGCAGCCAAGGACAGGGAGAAAACATTCAGTACTTC. This gives the protein CASSQGQGENIQYF.

This rearrangement joins TRBV27 to TRBJ2-1; D remains unclear. This CDR3 has 16 residues. From germline, CDR1 is MNHEY and CDR2 SMNVEV (reference sequence). Trimming pared 3 bases from V and 0 bases from J, leaving 12 bases between. CDR3 residues: CASSFGSFGSYNEQFF. Written as DNA, the CDR3 is TGTGCCAGCAGTTTCGGTTCTTTCGGCTCCTACAATGAGCAGTTCTTC.

The chain uses TRBV9 and TRBJ2-5; D possibly corresponds to TRBD2 (6 bases). CDR3 length equals 16 residues. Trimming stripped 0 bases from V and 1 base from J, with 13 bases between. CDR1 and CDR2 (germline): SGDLS, YYNGEE. CDR3 in amino acids: CASSVVGSGPQETQYF. The CDR3 coding sequence is TGTGCCAGCAGCGTAGTTGGTAGCGGCCCCCAAGAGACCCAGTACTTC.

The chain recombines TRBV7-9 with TRBJ1-1; D is unresolved. The CDR3 runs 14 residues. CDR1 and CDR2 (germline): SEHNR, FQNEAQ (reference sequence). Trimming took 5 bases from V and 1 from J, leaving 11 bases between them. The CDR3 sequence: CASSPRLTNTEAFF. The CDR3 nucleotides read TGTGCCAGCAGCCCGCGCCTTACGAACACTGAAGCTTTCTTT.

The V and J genes are TRBV4-3 and TRBJ2-2; D remains unclear. Germline CDR1 reads LGHNA; CDR2 reads YSLEER. The CDR3 loop spans 17 amino acids. Trimming shortened V by 0 bases and J by 2 bases, and 13 bases separated the two germline ends. The CDR3 nucleotides are TGCGCCAGCAGCCAAGATCGGCGGTCAACTAACACCGGGGAGCTGTTTTTT. Encoded protein: CASSQDRRSTNTGELFF.

The V call is TRBV5-1, the J call TRBJ2-7, with a tentative D call TRBD1 (5 bases). The CDR3 runs 14 residues. The V gene lost 3 bases and the J gene lost 2 bases, with 12 bases spanning the gap. The germline V gene has CDR1 SGHRS and CDR2 YFSETQ. The CDR3 DNA follows: TGCGCCAGCAGCTCGCACAGGTTTCCCTACGAGCAGTACTTC. It translates to CASSSHRFPYEQYF.

This clone was seen once. J is TRBJ1-2 and V is TRBV18; 7 positions match TRBD1. Germline values: CDR1 KGHSH, CDR2 LQKENI. V trimming: 3 bases; J trimming: 2 bases; junction bases outside the gene matches: 9. The length of the CDR3 is 16 residues. This CDR3 is CASSPLGQILNYGYTF. CDR3 in DNA: TGTGCCAGCTCACCCTTGGGACAGATCCTAAACTATGGCTACACCTTC.

The chain recombines TRBV2 with TRBJ1-1; D might be TRBD1 (6 bases). The germline CDR1 and CDR2 sequences are SNHLY and FYNNEI. Trimming removed 7 bases from V and 9 bases from J, with 15 bases in between. CDR3 size: 12 residues. The CDR3 region is CASTPATGQAFF. CDR3 coding DNA: TGTGCCAGCACTCCTGCGACAGGACAAGCTTTCTTT.

The chain uses TRBV19 and TRBJ2-7; TRBD2 aligns across 9 bases. This CDR3 contains 15 residues. Germline trimming cut 8 bases from V and 0 bases from J; bases unmatched to any gene: 8. CDR1 is LNHDA and CDR2 is SQIVND in the germline V gene (reference sequence). The CDR3 here is CASGLAGLSSYEQYF. The CDR3 DNA reads TGTGCCAGTGGTCTAGCGGGACTCAGCTCCTACGAGCAGTACTTC.

The chain joins TRBV6-4 to TRBJ2-2, with TRBD2 matching 11 bases. The CDR3 spans 16 residues. V was pared by 0 bases and J by 7 bases, with 4 bases of the junction left unmatched. CDR1 is MRHNA and CDR2 is SNTAGT in the germline V gene. CDR3 region: CASSDSASGRYGELFF. The CDR3 DNA reads as TGTGCCAGCAGTGACTCGGCTAGCGGGAGGTACGGGGAGCTGTTTTTT.

This rearrangement joins TRBV6-5 to TRBJ1-1, with D possibly being TRBD1 (6 bases). The V gene lost 2 bases and the J gene lost 5 bases, with 15 bases spanning the gap. Germline CDR1 reads MNHEY; CDR2 reads SVGAGI. This CDR3 is 15 amino acids long. The CDR3 reads CASSYGVRGGTEAFF. DNA of the CDR3: TGTGCCAGCAGTTACGGAGTCAGGGGCGGGACTGAAGCTTTCTTT.

The rearrangement joins TRBV19 to TRBJ2-1, with 8 bases identical to TRBD1. The V segment lost 2 bases and the J segment 7 bases; nucleotides outside the gene matches: 10. This CDR3 is 16 amino acids long. Germline V gene sequence: CDR1 LNHDA, CDR2 SQIVND (reference sequence). CDR3 nucleotides: TGTGCCAGTAGTATAAGGGGGACAGGAAAATCAAATGAGCAGTTCTTC. Protein: CASSIRGTGKSNEQFF.

The count of this clone is one. V usage is TRBV18 and J usage is TRBJ1-1, with a possible D match to TRBD1 (6 bases). The V end lost 8 bases, the J end lost 5 bases, and 15 bases lay between the germline ends. This CDR3 is 13 amino acids long. CDR1 is KGHSH and CDR2 is LQKENI in the germline V gene. CDR3 sequence: CASEGQGKTEAFF. For the CDR3, the DNA is TGTGCCAGCGAGGGCCAGGGGAAGACTGAAGCTTTCTTT.